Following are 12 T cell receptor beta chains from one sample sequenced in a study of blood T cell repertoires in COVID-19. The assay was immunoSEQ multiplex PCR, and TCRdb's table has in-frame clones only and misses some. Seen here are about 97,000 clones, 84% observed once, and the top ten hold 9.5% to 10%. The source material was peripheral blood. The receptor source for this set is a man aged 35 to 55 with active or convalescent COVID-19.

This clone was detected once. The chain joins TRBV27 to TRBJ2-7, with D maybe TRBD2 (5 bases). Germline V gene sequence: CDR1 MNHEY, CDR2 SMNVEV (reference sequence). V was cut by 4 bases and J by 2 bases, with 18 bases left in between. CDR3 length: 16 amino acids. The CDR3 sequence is CASSSVAKTSAYEQYF. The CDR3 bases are TGTGCCAGCAGTTCAGTAGCGAAAACTTCCGCCTACGAGCAGTACTTC.

CDR3 DNA sequence: TGTGCCAGCAGCTCCCTAAAACGACAGGGGAATAGCAATCAGCCCCAGCATTTT. Translated, it gives CASSSLKRQGNSNQPQHF. This chain uses TRBV5-6 with TRBJ1-5, with 8 bases matching TRBD1. CDR1 SGHDT and CDR2 YYEEEE come from the germline V gene. V lost 3 bases, J lost 0 bases, and 11 bases stayed unmatched. This CDR3 comprises 18 residues.

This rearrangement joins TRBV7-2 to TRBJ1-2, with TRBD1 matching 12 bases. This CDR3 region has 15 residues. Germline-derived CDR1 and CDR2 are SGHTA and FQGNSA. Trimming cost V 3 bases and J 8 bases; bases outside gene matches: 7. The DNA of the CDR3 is TGTGCCAGCAGCTTGAAGGGACAGGGGGCAAGGGGCTACACCTTC. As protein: CASSLKGQGARGYTF.

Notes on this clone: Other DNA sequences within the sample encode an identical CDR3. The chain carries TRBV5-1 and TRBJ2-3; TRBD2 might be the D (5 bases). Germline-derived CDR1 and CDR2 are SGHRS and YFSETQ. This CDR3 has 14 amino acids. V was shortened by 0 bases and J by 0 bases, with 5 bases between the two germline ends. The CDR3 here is CASSLGTSTDTQYF. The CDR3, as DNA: TGCGCCAGCAGCTTGGGGACTAGCACAGATACGCAGTATTTT.

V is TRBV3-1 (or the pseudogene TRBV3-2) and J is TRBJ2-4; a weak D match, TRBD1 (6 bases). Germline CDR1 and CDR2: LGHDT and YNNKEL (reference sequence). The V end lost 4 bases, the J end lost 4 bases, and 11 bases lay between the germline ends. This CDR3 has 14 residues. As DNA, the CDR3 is TGTGCCAGCAGCCCGATTGGACAGAAAAACATTCAGTACTTC. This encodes CASSPIGQKNIQYF.

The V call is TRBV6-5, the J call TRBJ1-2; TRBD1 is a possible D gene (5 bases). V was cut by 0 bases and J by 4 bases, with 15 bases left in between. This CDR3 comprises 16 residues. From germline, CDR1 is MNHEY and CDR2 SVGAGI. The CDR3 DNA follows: TGTGCCAGCAGTTACTCAACTATGGACGACAGCTATGGCTACACCTTC. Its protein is CASSYSTMDDSYGYTF.

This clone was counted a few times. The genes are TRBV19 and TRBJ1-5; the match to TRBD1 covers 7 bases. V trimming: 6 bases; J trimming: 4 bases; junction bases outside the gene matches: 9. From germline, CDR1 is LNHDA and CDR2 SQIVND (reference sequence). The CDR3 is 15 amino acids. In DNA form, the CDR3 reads TGTGCCAGTAGGACTGTAGACAGGGCGAATCAGCCCCAGCATTTT. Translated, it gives CASRTVDRANQPQHF.

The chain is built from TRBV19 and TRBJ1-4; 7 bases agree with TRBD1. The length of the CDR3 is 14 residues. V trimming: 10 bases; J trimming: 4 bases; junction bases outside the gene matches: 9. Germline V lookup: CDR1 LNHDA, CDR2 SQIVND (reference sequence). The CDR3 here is CATQSGQVNEKLFF. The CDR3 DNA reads TGTGCCACCCAATCCGGACAGGTTAATGAAAAACTGTTTTTT.

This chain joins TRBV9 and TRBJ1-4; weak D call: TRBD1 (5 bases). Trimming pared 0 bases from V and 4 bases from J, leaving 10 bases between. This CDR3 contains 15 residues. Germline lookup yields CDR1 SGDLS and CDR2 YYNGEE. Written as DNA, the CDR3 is TGTGCCAGCAGCGTAGGTGCAGGACATAATGAAAAACTGTTTTTT. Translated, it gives CASSVGAGHNEKLFF.

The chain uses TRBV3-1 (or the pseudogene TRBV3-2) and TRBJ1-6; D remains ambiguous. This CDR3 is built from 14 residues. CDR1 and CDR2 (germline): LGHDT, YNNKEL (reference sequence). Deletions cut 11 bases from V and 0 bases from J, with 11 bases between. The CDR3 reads CALIEGSYNSPLHF. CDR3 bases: TGTGCCCTCATCGAGGGCTCCTATAATTCACCCCTCCACTTT.

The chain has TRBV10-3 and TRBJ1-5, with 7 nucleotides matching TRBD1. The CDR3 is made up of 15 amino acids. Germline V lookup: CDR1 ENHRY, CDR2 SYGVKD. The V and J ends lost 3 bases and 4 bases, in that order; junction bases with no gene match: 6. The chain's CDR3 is CAISETGEENQPQHF. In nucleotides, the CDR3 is TGTGCCATCAGTGAAACAGGGGAGGAGAATCAGCCCCAGCATTTT.

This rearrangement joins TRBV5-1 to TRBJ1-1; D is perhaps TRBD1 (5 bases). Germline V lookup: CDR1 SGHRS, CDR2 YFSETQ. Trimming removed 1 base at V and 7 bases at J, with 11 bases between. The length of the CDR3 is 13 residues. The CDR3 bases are TGCGCCAGCAGCTTGACCGGGGGTGATGAAGCTTTCTTT. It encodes CASSLTGGDEAFF.